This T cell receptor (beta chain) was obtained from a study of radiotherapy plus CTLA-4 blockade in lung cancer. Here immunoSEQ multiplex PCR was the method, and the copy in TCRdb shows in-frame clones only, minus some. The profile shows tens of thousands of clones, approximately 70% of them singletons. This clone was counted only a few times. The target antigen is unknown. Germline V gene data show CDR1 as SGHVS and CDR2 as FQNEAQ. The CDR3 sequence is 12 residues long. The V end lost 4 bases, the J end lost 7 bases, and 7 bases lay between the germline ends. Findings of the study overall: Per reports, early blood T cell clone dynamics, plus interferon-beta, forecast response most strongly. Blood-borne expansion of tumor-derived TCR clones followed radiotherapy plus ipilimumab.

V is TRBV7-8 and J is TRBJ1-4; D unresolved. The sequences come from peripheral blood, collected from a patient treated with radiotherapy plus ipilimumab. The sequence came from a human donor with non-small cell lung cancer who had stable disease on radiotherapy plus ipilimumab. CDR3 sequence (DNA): TGTGCCAGCAGCTCGTCCGGTGAAAAACTGTTTTTT. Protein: CASSSSGEKLFF.